This T cell receptor (beta chain) was recorded in a study of shared clonotypes between healthy human individuals. Investigators divided CD4+ cells into CD45RA+ naive and CD45RA-negative memory subsets. Findings and caveats of the study: Several donors held 4.5% to 5% of naive CD4 clonotypes in common. Blood alone was sampled, and tissue repertoires likely differ.

Each PCR replicate from the sorted subsets contained around 200 ng DNA, which is 30,000 or so T cell genomes. The repertoire was sequenced with immunoSEQ multiplex PCR; TCRdb's copy has only in-frame clones and lacks some. The repertoire has some 1 million clones, around 74% of them found once; the top ten carry approximately 1.5%. As concerns this clone: Its antigen is not known. Other DNA sequences in the sample encode the same CDR3.

Per the germline V gene, CDR1 is MNHEY and CDR2 is SVGAGI. The J segment lost 7 bases and the V segment lost 5 bases, leaving 4 bases of the junction unmatched. CDR3 length equals 12 residues. The specimen sequenced was memory CD4+ T cells sorted from blood. Subset noted: CD45RA-negative fraction. The chain uses TRBV6-5 and TRBJ1-2, with 7 nucleotides matching TRBD1. The origin of this receptor is a man aged 18 to 30 in good health. DNA for the CDR3: TGTGCCAGCAGTACGACAGGGAGTGGCTACACCTTC. Translation: CASSTTGSGYTF.